Shown below are 31 T cell receptor beta chains from a single sample sequenced in a study of blood T cell repertoires in COVID-19. Sequencing used immunoSEQ multiplex PCR; TCRdb keeps in-frame clones, though not all of them. The top ten clones hold roughly 6% of a sample with some 40,000 clones, more than 85% of them seen once. Input material: peripheral blood. The receptors here all came from a woman aged 80 or older with acute or convalescent COVID-19.

The chain carries TRBV6-2 or TRBV6-3 and TRBJ1-1, with D maybe TRBD1 (5 bases). The CDR3 is made up of 15 amino acids. The V gene's germline CDR1 is MNHEY and CDR2 SVGEGT. Trimming shortened V by 7 bases and J by 4 bases, and 19 bases separated the two germline ends. The CDR3 DNA reads TGTGCCAGCAACCCCGGGGGGACCTTGGGCACTGAAGCTTTCTTT. Protein: CASNPGGTLGTEAFF.

This clone was seen once. This sequence joins TRBV6-1 and TRBJ1-4, with TRBD1 matching over 7 bases. CDR3 length equals 14 residues. Per germline, CDR1 MNHNS and CDR2 SASEGT. Trimming took 3 bases from V and 7 from J; bases not matched to a gene: 5. The CDR3 protein is CASSDRAGGEKLFF. As DNA, the CDR3 is TGTGCCAGCAGTGATCGGGCAGGGGGTGAAAAACTGTTTTTT.

J is TRBJ1-1 and V is TRBV30; D is undetermined. The CDR3 spans 13 residues. Germline CDR1 and CDR2: GTSNPN and SVGIG (reference sequence). V lost 0 bases and J lost 3, with 8 bases in between. In nucleotides, the CDR3 is TGTGCCTGGAGTGTAGCCGAGGACACTGAAGCTTTCTTT. Amino acids: CAWSVAEDTEAFF.

This sequence joins TRBV6-5 and TRBJ2-7; D is perhaps TRBD2 (6 bases). In germline, CDR1 is MNHEY, CDR2 SVGAGI. Trimming left V 11 bases short and J 0 bases short, with 14 bases between. The CDR3 runs 13 residues. The DNA for the CDR3 is TGTGCCGCCTTCGGGGGAACCTCCTACGAGCAGTACTTC. Residues: CAAFGGTSYEQYF.

The chain combines TRBV7-3 with TRBJ2-3, with D possibly TRBD2 on 5 matching bases. Trimming stripped 0 bases from V and 1 base from J, with 5 bases between. The CDR3 consists of 14 residues. Germline V gene sequence: CDR1 SGHTA, CDR2 FQGTGA. The CDR3 DNA reads TGTGCCAGCAGCTTAACCGGGGGCACAGATACGCAGTATTTT. Translation: CASSLTGGTDTQYF.

J is TRBJ2-5 and V is TRBV15; D is perhaps TRBD1 (6 bases). This CDR3 region has 15 residues. Between the trimmed V and J ends, which lost 1 base and 5 bases, there was a span of 14 bases. From germline, CDR1 is LNHNV and CDR2 YYDKDF (reference sequence). CDR3 in DNA: TGTGCCACCAGCAGAGTGACAACGAGGGGGGAGACCCAGTACTTC. Its translation is CATSRVTTRGETQYF.

J is TRBJ2-3 and V is TRBV4-1; 14 bases agree with TRBD2. J lost 4 bases, V lost 0 bases, and 6 bases had no gene match. Germline lookup yields CDR1 MGHRA and CDR2 YSYEKL. There are 18 residues in the CDR3. In nucleotides, the CDR3 is TGCGCCAGCAGCCAAGAACGGACTAGCGGGGGGAATGCAGATACGCAGTATTTT. Encoded protein: CASSQERTSGGNADTQYF.

In regard to this clone: Different DNA sequences within this sample yield the same CDR3. This rearrangement joins TRBV6-1 to TRBJ1-1; no clear D. This CDR3 has 13 amino acids. Trimming stripped 1 base from V and 3 bases from J, with 6 bases between. Germline values: CDR1 MNHNS, CDR2 SASEGT. CDR3 protein: CASSEGRYTEAFF. The CDR3 nucleotides are TGTGCCAGCAGTGAAGGCAGGTACACTGAAGCTTTCTTT.

The rearrangement links TRBV9 to TRBJ2-2; D call uncertain. Germline V gene lookup returns CDR1 SGDLS and CDR2 YYNGEE. This CDR3 is built from 14 residues. Trimming cost V 3 bases and J 1 base, with 7 bases left between them. This CDR3 is CASSENMNTGELFF. The CDR3 coding sequence is TGTGCCAGCAGCGAAAACATGAACACCGGGGAGCTGTTTTTT.

The chain has TRBV12-3 or TRBV12-4 and TRBJ1-5; D call uncertain. V lost 5 bases and J lost 2, with 7 bases in between. The CDR3 covers 13 residues. The chain's CDR3 is CASSREGNQPQHF. Written as DNA, the CDR3 is TGTGCCAGCAGTCGAGAGGGCAATCAGCCCCAGCATTTT.

V and J are TRBV2 and TRBJ1-6, with D possibly TRBD1 on 5 matching bases. The CDR3 sequence is 14 residues long. V lost 3 bases and J lost 8, with 11 bases in between. Per the germline V gene, CDR1 is SNHLY and CDR2 is FYNNEI. The chain's CDR3 is CASSEGGVYSPLHF. DNA for the CDR3: TGTGCCAGCAGTGAGGGGGGGGTTTATTCACCCCTCCACTTT.

The rearrangement uses TRBV19 and TRBJ1-1, with no clear D. V was clipped by 1 base and J by 0 bases, with 9 bases between them. Germline V gene lookup returns CDR1 LNHDA and CDR2 SQIVND (reference sequence). CDR3 length: 15 amino acids. CDR3 in amino acids: CASSIVEGMNTEAFF. The DNA of the CDR3 is TGTGCCAGTAGTATAGTTGAGGGAATGAACACTGAAGCTTTCTTT.

V usage is TRBV7-6 and J usage is TRBJ2-5, with 14 bases lining up with TRBD2. The trim removed 5 bases at V and 3 bases at J, leaving 2 bases unmatched. CDR3 length: 15 residues. Germline V gives CDR1 SGHVS, CDR2 FNYEAQ. The CDR3 nucleotides read TGTGCCAGCAGCAAGGGACTAGCGGGGGAAGAGACCCAGTACTTC. This translates into CASSKGLAGEETQYF.

The V call is TRBV19, the J call TRBJ1-1; D is uncertain. The ends were cut back, 3 bases at V and 3 bases at J, with 11 bases in the middle. Germline CDR1 is LNHDA and CDR2 is SQIVND (reference sequence). This CDR3 spans 14 amino acids. CDR3 region: CASSITGYDTEAFF. CDR3 bases: TGTGCCAGTAGTATTACGGGTTACGACACTGAAGCTTTCTTT.

The table lists this clone with a few counts. The chain links TRBV28 to TRBJ1-5; 8 nucleotides agree with TRBD1. CDR3 length: 15 amino acids. V lost 6 bases, J lost 6 bases, and 10 bases stayed unmatched. Germline CDR1 reads MDHEN; CDR2 reads SYDVKM. The CDR3 DNA reads TGTGCCAGCAGCAGGGACAGGCCCCGAAGTCAGCCCCAGCATTTT. Translation gives CASSRDRPRSQPQHF.

CDR3 bases: TGTGCCATCATGGGACAGGCAACCTACGAGCAGTACTTC. Its translation: CAIMGQATYEQYF. This sequence joins TRBV10-3 and TRBJ2-7, with 8 bases lining up with TRBD1. V gave up 7 bases and J gave up 2 bases; unmatched junction bases: 4. CDR1 ENHRY and CDR2 SYGVKD come from the germline V gene. The CDR3 runs to 13 residues.

The chain joins TRBV7-9 to TRBJ2-7, with 7 bases lining up with TRBD1. This CDR3 spans 13 amino acids. After removal of 5 bases from V and 2 bases from J, the junction contained 3 bases not matched to a gene. Germline CDR1 reads SEHNR; CDR2 reads FQNEAQ (reference sequence). CDR3 bases: TGTGCCAGCAGCAAGGGACAGCCCTACGAGCAGTACTTC. Protein product: CASSKGQPYEQYF.

The chain is built from TRBV2 and TRBJ1-1, with D perhaps matching TRBD1 (6 bases). The V end was cut by 6 bases, the J end by 11 bases, with 19 bases between. The CDR3 has 13 amino acids. The germline V gene has CDR1 SNHLY and CDR2 FYNNEI. The CDR3 nucleotides are TGTGCCAGCAGGGACCGGGACAAGGGGGTGGCTTTCTTT. Encoded protein: CASRDRDKGVAFF.

The J gene is TRBJ2-5, the V gene TRBV6-5; possibly TRBD2 for D (6 bases). The length of the CDR3 is 13 residues. Germline assignment: CDR1 MNHEY and CDR2 SVGAGI. The V and J ends lost 8 bases and 2 bases respectively, with 12 bases between them. The CDR3 here is CASSGTLQETQYF. For the CDR3, the DNA is TGTGCCAGCTCCGGGACTTTACAAGAGACCCAGTACTTC.

The J gene is TRBJ2-2, the V gene TRBV24-1; 10 nucleotides match TRBD1. The V and J ends lost 2 bases and 3 bases, in that order; junction bases with no gene match: 2. Germline loops: CDR1 KGHDR, CDR2 SFDVKD. The CDR3 is 16 amino acids. CDR3 nucleotide sequence: TGTGCCACCAGTGATTCGACAGGGGGCTACACCGGGGAGCTGTTTTTT. Its protein is CATSDSTGGYTGELFF.

The chain couples TRBV6-5 to TRBJ1-2; 8 bases map to TRBD1. CDR1 and CDR2 from the germline V gene are MNHEY and SVGAGI. V dropped 10 bases and J dropped 2; count of bases not matched to a gene: 3. The CDR3 contains 12 residues. The CDR3 nucleotides are TGTGCCACCAGGGGGCCAAACTATGGCTACACCTTC. Amino acid sequence: CATRGPNYGYTF.

The chain combines TRBV5-8 with TRBJ2-7; TRBD1 matches 7 bases. This CDR3 spans 14 amino acids. Germline V gene sequence: CDR1 SGHTS, CDR2 YDEGEE. The J segment lost 2 bases and the V segment lost 4 bases, leaving 6 bases of the junction unmatched. The CDR3 sequence is CASSPRQGPYEQYF. The CDR3, as DNA: TGTGCCAGCAGCCCAAGACAGGGCCCCTACGAGCAGTACTTC.

This clone appeared a single time. V usage is TRBV5-1 and J usage is TRBJ1-1, with 10 bases matching TRBD1. V gave up 4 bases and J gave up 2 bases; unmatched junction bases: 11. The CDR3 length is 17 residues. Germline V lookup: CDR1 SGHRS, CDR2 YFSETQ. CDR3 coding DNA: TGCGCCAGCAGCGGACACCCGGGACAGGGGTTTAACACTGAAGCTTTCTTT. Encoded protein: CASSGHPGQGFNTEAFF.

The rearrangement links TRBV5-1 to TRBJ2-1; TRBD1 is a possible D gene (6 bases). This CDR3 spans 15 amino acids. V gave up 5 bases and J gave up 0 bases, with 12 bases separating them. Germline values: CDR1 SGHRS, CDR2 YFSETQ. The CDR3 sequence is CASRVQGSSYNEQFF. The CDR3 DNA reads as TGCGCCAGCAGGGTACAGGGATCCTCCTACAATGAGCAGTTCTTC. Full variable domain (rest looked up from reference TRBV5-1 and TRBJ2-1): KAGVTQTPRYLIKTRGQQVTLSCSPISGHRSVSWYQQTPGQGLQFLFEYFSETQRNKGNFPGRFSGRQFSNSRSEMNVSTLELGDSALYLCASRVQGSSYNEQFFGPGTRLTVL.

The chain couples TRBV30 to TRBJ1-2, with TRBD1 as a possible D gene (6 bases). V shed 4 bases and J shed 5 bases, with 26 bases lying between them. The CDR3 contains 17 residues. The germline CDR1 and CDR2 sequences are GTSNPN and SVGIG (reference sequence). This chain's CDR3 is CAWTLSGGPSPGYGYTF. CDR3 DNA: TGTGCCTGGACCTTATCCGGGGGGCCCAGCCCGGGATATGGCTACACCTTC.

The chain joins TRBV6-5 to TRBJ1-2; TRBD1 agrees at 12 bases. Germline CDR1 reads MNHEY; CDR2 reads SVGAGI. Trimming removed 6 bases from V and 0 bases from J; junction bases left unmatched: 2. CDR3 length: 15 residues. The CDR3 protein is CASRGQGAPNYGYTF. In nucleotides, the CDR3 is TGTGCCAGCAGGGGACAGGGGGCACCTAACTATGGCTACACCTTC.

J is TRBJ1-1 and V is TRBV28; weak D call: TRBD1 (6 bases). Trimming removed 2 bases from V and 0 bases from J, with 13 bases in between. The CDR3 is 16 residues long. The V gene's germline CDR1 is MDHEN and CDR2 SYDVKM. CDR3 protein: CASSLRRGRVNTEAFF. CDR3 nucleotides: TGTGCCAGCAGTTTAAGGAGGGGGAGGGTGAACACTGAAGCTTTCTTT.

The DNA of the CDR3 is TGTGCCAGCAGCCATATGGAGGGGTCGGGCTACACCTTC. It encodes CASSHMEGSGYTF. The V gene is TRBV7-9, the J gene TRBJ1-2, with D possibly matching TRBD1 (5 bases). Trimming left V 5 bases short and J 8 bases short, with 15 bases between. Looked up from germline, CDR1 is SEHNR and CDR2 is FQNEAQ (reference sequence). The CDR3 length is 13 residues.

The rearrangement joins TRBV5-5 to TRBJ1-2; D not certain. The V end was cut by 3 bases, the J end by 5 bases, with 17 bases between. The CDR3 has 15 amino acids. Germline V gene sequence: CDR1 SGHKS, CDR2 YYEKEE (reference sequence). CDR3 sequence reads: CASSSGSNTAYGYTF. CDR3 coding DNA: TGTGCCAGCAGCTCCGGGAGTAACACAGCTTATGGCTACACCTTC.

The V and J genes are TRBV3-1 (or the pseudogene TRBV3-2) and TRBJ2-5; TRBD2 matches 11 bases. The CDR3 length is 16 residues. V shed 4 bases, J shed 4 bases, and the junction held 8 bases outside the gene matches. Germline CDR1 reads LGHDT; CDR2 reads YNNKEL (reference sequence). The CDR3 DNA is TGTGCCAGCAGCCCTTTTAGCGGGGGGGCTGGAGAGACCCAGTACTTC. As protein: CASSPFSGGAGETQYF.

V gene TRBV18 combines with J gene TRBJ1-1; D may be TRBD1 (6 bases). Deletions cut 7 bases from V and 2 bases from J, with 11 bases between. The CDR3 sequence is 13 residues long. The germline CDR1 and CDR2 sequences are KGHSH and LQKENI. CDR3: CASYQGHNTEAFF. DNA for the CDR3: TGTGCCAGCTATCAGGGGCATAACACTGAAGCTTTCTTT.